Detailed here is one TCR beta chain. The antigen is not known. Some clones are missing from TCRdb's copy, which holds only in-frame ones; the method was immunoSEQ multiplex PCR. The sample has tens of thousands of clones; about 86% are singletons. The CDR3 extends over 16 amino acids. Trimming removed 7 bases at V and 4 bases at J, with 20 bases between. CDR1 is MNHNY, CDR2 SVGAGI, per germline (reference sequence). The sample comes from a study of T cells after posttransplantation cyclophosphamide. Study conclusions and caveats: Later post-transplant blood repertoires were often dominated by donor CD8+ memory clones. Recipient CMV seropositivity and CMV reactivation strongly tracked TRB clonality. Blood and skin or GI T cell repertoires showed limited TRB overlap.

Sequences were obtained from PBMCs. V and J are TRBV6-6 and TRBJ1-5, with a possible D match to TRBD1 (5 bases). This sequence originates from a man between 25 and 39 years old with a blood cancer, CMV-positive, and with a related stem cell donor. CDR3 residues: CASTMIGDRENQPQHF. CDR3 bases: TGTGCCAGCACTATGATAGGGGATAGGGAAAATCAGCCCCAGCATTTT.